The 14 T cell receptor beta chains listed next were all sequenced from one sample in a study of vaccination and CD4 T cells after COVID-19. Specified treatment: roughly 11-day PBMC culture with coronavirus spike peptide pools or control peptides (ViraFEST assay). The study sequenced cultured CD4+ T cell DNA using the Oncomine TCR Beta short-read assay. MiXCR was run by TCRdb on the PCR reads, yielding one entry per CDR3 protein. This sample has around 21,000 distinct CDR3 sequences, with just over 60% found just once. For these TCRs, the target antigens are not known. The specimen was CD4+ T cells from blood, cultured in vitro. Source of these receptors: a human donor who had recovered from COVID-19.

The chain links TRBV6-2 or TRBV6-3 to TRBJ1-5; 10 bases align to TRBD1. The CDR3 spans 20 residues. CDR1 and CDR2 (germline): MNHEY, SVGEGT. V shed 0 bases, J shed 3 bases, and the junction held 14 bases outside the gene matches. The CDR3 DNA reads as TGTGCCAGCAGTTACTCGAGGAAGACAGGGGGCACCCACAACAATCAGCCCCAGCATTTT. This sequence encodes CASSYSRKTGGTHNNQPQHF.

The chain links TRBV28 to TRBJ2-3; D uncertain. CDR3 size: 14 residues. Per germline, CDR1 MDHEN and CDR2 SYDVKM. Deletions cut 2 bases from V and 6 bases from J, with 12 bases between. CDR3 sequence: CASSLKARRDTQYF. The CDR3 coding sequence is TGTGCCAGCAGTTTAAAGGCTCGCAGGGATACGCAGTATTTT.

The gene calls are TRBV5-1 and TRBJ1-1; possibly TRBD1 for D (5 bases). Trimming shortened V by 4 bases and J by 1 base, and 8 bases separated the two germline ends. Germline V CDR1 and CDR2: SGHRS, YFSETQ. The CDR3 consists of 13 residues. The CDR3 bases are TGCGCCAGCAGCCAGCAGGGGAACACTGAAGCTTTCTTT. Protein: CASSQQGNTEAFF. Variable domain in full (rest from reference TRBV5-1 and TRBJ1-1): KAGVTQTPRYLIKTRGQQVTLSCSPISGHRSVSWYQQTPGQGLQFLFEYFSETQRNKGNFPGRFSGRQFSNSRSEMNVSTLELGDSALYLCASSQQGNTEAFFGQGTRLTVV.

This chain joins TRBV30 and TRBJ1-5, with D possibly matching TRBD1 (6 bases). This CDR3 comprises 14 residues. Trimming pared 0 bases from V and 5 bases from J, leaving 11 bases between. Germline CDR1 reads GTSNPN; CDR2 reads SVGIG (reference sequence). The CDR3 loop is CAWSVAAGDQPQHF. CDR3 in DNA: TGTGCCTGGAGTGTAGCGGCAGGGGATCAGCCCCAGCATTTT. Complete variable domain (other parts from reference TRBV30 and TRBJ1-5): SQTIHQWPATLVQPVGSPLSLECTVEGTSNPNLYWYRQAAGRGLQLLFYSVGIGQISSEVPQNLSASRPQDRQFILSSKKLLLSDSGFYLCAWSVAAGDQPQHFGDGTRLSIL.

The CDR3 DNA sequence: TGTGCCAGCAGATCTTCGACATTTCTCAACTCCTACGAGCAGTACTTC. This gives the protein CASRSSTFLNSYEQYF. The gene calls are TRBV27 and TRBJ2-7; the D is unclear. Germline CDR1 and CDR2: MNHEY and SMNVEV (reference sequence). V lost 6 bases to trimming and J lost 0 bases, with 18 bases between them. There are 16 residues in the CDR3.

The V call is TRBV19, the J call TRBJ1-1; D is undetermined. Trimming took off 2 bases at V and 4 bases at J, with 11 bases between the two ends. Germline CDR1 LNHDA, CDR2 SQIVND (reference sequence). This CDR3 has 14 amino acids. Here the CDR3 DNA reads TGTGCCAGTAGTATACAGCCGGACTCCACTGAAGCTTTCTTT. This gives the protein CASSIQPDSTEAFF.

The genes are TRBV11-2 and TRBJ1-2; 7 positions agree with TRBD1. CDR3 length equals 14 residues. Germline CDR1 and CDR2: SGHAT and FQNNGV. V shed 4 bases and J 7 bases; nucleotides not matched to a gene: 9. The CDR3 DNA is TGTGCCAGCAGCTCCATAGCCACAGGGGTTGGCTACACCTTC. Translation gives CASSSIATGVGYTF.

Only a few counts were recorded for this clonotype. V usage is TRBV28 and J usage is TRBJ1-6; D might be TRBD1 (5 bases). Germline CDR1 and CDR2: MDHEN and SYDVKM. Trimming shortened V by 1 base and J by 9 bases, and 7 bases separated the two germline ends. CDR3 length equals 13 residues. CDR3 nucleotide sequence: TGTGCCAGCAGTTTATCCCAGGGTTCACCCCTCCACTTT. Translation: CASSLSQGSPLHF.

CDR3 sequence (DNA): TGTGCCAGCAGCTACCGGGACCCCGGAGAGACCCAGTACTTC. This gives the protein CASSYRDPGETQYF. The rearrangement links TRBV7-2 to TRBJ2-5; D may match TRBD1 or TRBD2 (5 bases each). The V end lost 4 bases, the J end lost 4 bases, and 13 bases lay between the germline ends. CDR1 and CDR2 from the germline V gene are SGHTA and FQGNSA. The CDR3 has 14 amino acids.

V is TRBV7-2 and J is TRBJ2-7; 9 nucleotides agree with TRBD1. CDR1 is SGHTA and CDR2 is FQGNSA in the germline V gene. The V segment lost 5 bases and the J segment 3 bases; nucleotides outside the gene matches: 11. The CDR3 contains 16 residues. The CDR3 DNA reads TGTGCCAGCAGCCAGGCCTCTGGGACAGGGCTCTACGAGCAGTACTTC. This sequence encodes CASSQASGTGLYEQYF.

The chain couples TRBV4-1 to TRBJ2-7, with D uncertain. This CDR3 is 12 amino acids long. Looked up from germline, CDR1 is MGHRA and CDR2 is YSYEKL. The V end was cut by 4 bases, the J end by 4 bases, with 8 bases between. The CDR3 DNA reads TGCGCCAGCAGCCGTGAAGGGTACGAGCAGTACTTC. This gives the protein CASSREGYEQYF.

The count of this clonotype is one. J is TRBJ2-7 and V is TRBV5-4; TRBD1 aligns across 7 bases. V lost 3 bases, J lost 4 bases, and 7 bases stayed unmatched. This CDR3 spans 14 amino acids. Germline loops: CDR1 SGHNT, CDR2 YYREEE (reference sequence). CDR3 nucleotide sequence: TGTGCCAGCAGCTCCCGACAGGGTCAATACGAGCAGTACTTC. As protein: CASSSRQGQYEQYF.

The rearrangement joins TRBV11-3 to TRBJ2-7; D is unresolved. The V gene lost 3 bases and the J gene lost 2 bases, with 17 bases spanning the gap. CDR3 length: 16 residues. The germline V gene has CDR1 SGHNT and CDR2 YENEEA. CDR3 sequence reads: CASSFPKWVGPYEQYF. CDR3 bases: TGTGCCAGCAGCTTCCCGAAGTGGGTTGGGCCCTACGAGCAGTACTTC.

The chain has TRBV20-1 and TRBJ2-3; TRBD1 aligns across 10 bases. Trimming cost V 3 bases and J 6 bases; bases outside gene matches: 24. The CDR3 runs 20 residues. Germline V CDR1 and CDR2: DFQATT, SNEGSKA (reference sequence). In DNA, the CDR3 is TGCAGTGCTAGGTATCGAGCCCGGGACAGGGGTCGGATCCAGCTGGATACGCAGTATTTT. It translates to CSARYRARDRGRIQLDTQYF.